This T cell receptor (beta chain) emerged from a study of technical replicates of blood from several donors. V lost 2 bases, J lost 8 bases, and 12 bases lay in between. Germline lookup yields CDR1 SQVTM and CDR2 ANQGSEA. The CDR3 covers 12 residues. The assay was immunoSEQ multiplex PCR, and TCRdb's table has in-frame clones only and misses some. The top ten hold about 4.7% of the sample, which has about 73,000 clones, more than 90% seen once. This sequence joins TRBV29-1 and TRBJ1-1; a weak D match, TRBD1 (6 bases). The receptor's source is a human donor in good health. Some clones in this sample may be carry-over from other donors' samples. The sequenced sample consisted of PBMCs. The DNA for the CDR3 is TGCAGCGTTGAACCGCAAGGGACAGAAGCTTTCTTT. This translates into CSVEPQGTEAFF.